The 27 T cell receptor beta chains below come from one sample, sequenced in a study of T cells in Graves' hyperthyroidism and ophthalmopathy. Amplified TCR beta CDR3 regions derived from RNA transcripts. The HTBI primer set served for first-round RT-PCR of the TCR CDR3. TCRdb re-analysed the multiplex PCR reads in MiXCR, keeping a single row per CDR3 protein. The sample records approximately 590,000 distinct CDR3 sequences, 15% to 18% being singletons. The sample consisted of blood. The source is a woman in her thirties with Graves' hyperthyroidism.

This clonotype was recorded at least ten times. V usage is TRBV13 and J usage is TRBJ2-3; the match to TRBD2 covers 8 bases. J was trimmed by 3 bases and V by 4 bases; bases with no gene match: 12. Germline CDR1 is PRHDT and CDR2 is FYEKMQ (reference sequence). The CDR3 has 17 amino acids. The CDR3 is CASSSLGRGGTTDTQYF. CDR3 coding DNA: TGTGCCAGCAGCTCATTGGGACGGGGGGGCACGACAGATACGCAGTATTTT.

This clonotype has at least ten counts. The rearrangement uses TRBV7-6 and TRBJ2-7, with D maybe TRBD2 (5 bases). V gave up 4 bases and J gave up 4 bases, with 17 bases separating them. The CDR3 runs to 15 residues. The germline gives CDR1 SGHVS, CDR2 FNYEAQ. The DNA of the CDR3 is TGTGCCAGCAGCTCCTACGGGGAGACGGCTTACGAGCAGTACTTC. Protein sequence: CASSSYGETAYEQYF.

At least ten counts were recorded for this clonotype. The chain joins TRBV7-9 to TRBJ2-7; D is possibly TRBD2 (5 bases). V was clipped by 0 bases and J by 0 bases, with 9 bases between them. The CDR3 runs 15 residues. The germline V gene has CDR1 SEHNR and CDR2 FQNEAQ (reference sequence). The CDR3 spells CASSLAVGISYEQYF. The CDR3 DNA follows: TGTGCCAGCAGCTTAGCGGTCGGGATCTCCTACGAGCAGTACTTC.

This clonotype was picked up many times. The J gene is TRBJ2-2, the V gene TRBV30, with 7 bases that match TRBD2. With V trimmed by 2 bases and J by 3 bases, 6 bases remained unmatched. The CDR3 covers 15 residues. CDR1 and CDR2 (germline): GTSNPN, SVGIG (reference sequence). The CDR3 spells CAWSPLGGYTGELFF. The CDR3 coding sequence is TGTGCCTGGAGTCCCTTGGGAGGGTACACCGGGGAGCTGTTTTTT. Combining the CDR3 with reference TRBV30 and TRBJ2-2 gives the whole variable domain SQTIHQWPATLVQPVGSPLSLECTVEGTSNPNLYWYRQAAGRGLQLLFYSVGIGQISSEVPQNLSASRPQDRQFILSSKKLLLSDSGFYLCAWSPLGGYTGELFFGEGSRLTVL.

In its sample, this clonotype was seen many times. The V call is TRBV2, the J call TRBJ2-7; D call uncertain. V lost 3 bases and J lost 2, with 11 bases in between. Germline V gene sequence: CDR1 SNHLY, CDR2 FYNNEI. The CDR3 spans 14 residues. This chain's CDR3 is CASSDRNSAYEQYF. In nucleotides, the CDR3 is TGTGCCAGCAGTGACAGGAATTCTGCCTACGAGCAGTACTTC.

DNA for the CDR3: TGTGCCAGCAGCCAAGATGGGAGGTACTATGGCTACACCTTC. This translates into CASSQDGRYYGYTF. V and J are TRBV4-2 and TRBJ1-2, with no clear D. Germline CDR1 LGHNA, CDR2 YNFKEQ. Trimming shortened V by 0 bases and J by 3 bases, and 8 bases separated the two germline ends. CDR3 length: 14 amino acids.

Only a few counts were recorded for this clonotype. The J gene is TRBJ2-5, the V gene TRBV9; D gene ambiguous. Germline lookup yields CDR1 SGDLS and CDR2 YYNGEE. With 0 bases removed from V and 2 bases from J, the gap between germline ends came to 14 bases. This CDR3 region has 16 residues. The DNA of the CDR3 is TGTGCCAGCAGCGTAGGCGTCGGAAGGGAACAAGAGACCCAGTACTTC. This translates into CASSVGVGREQETQYF.

There are a few counts of this clonotype. The chain couples TRBV30 to TRBJ2-3; D is possibly TRBD2 (6 bases). Germline-derived CDR1 and CDR2 are GTSNPN and SVGIG (reference sequence). V shed 2 bases and J shed 3 bases, with 9 bases lying between them. The CDR3 spans 13 residues. The CDR3 sequence: CAWSWRETDTQYF. The CDR3 DNA reads as TGTGCCTGGAGTTGGCGGGAAACAGATACGCAGTATTTT.

In this sample, this clonotype turned up a few times. The rearrangement links TRBV25-1 to TRBJ2-5, with D maybe TRBD1 (6 bases). Trimming cost V 1 base and J 4 bases, with 16 bases left between them. This CDR3 contains 16 residues. Per the germline V gene, CDR1 is MGHDK and CDR2 is SYGVNS. CDR3 sequence reads: CASSELDRPQGETQYF. The CDR3 bases are TGTGCCAGCAGTGAATTAGACCGACCACAGGGAGAGACCCAGTACTTC.

This clonotype was found many times. The genes are TRBV7-2 and TRBJ1-6; D is unclear. The CDR3 loop spans 14 amino acids. CDR1 and CDR2 (germline): SGHTA, FQGNSA. The V end was cut by 8 bases, the J end by 8 bases, with 16 bases between. DNA for the CDR3: TGTGCCAGCGGCGGAGTCCAGCCCGATTCACCCCTCCACTTT. Translating it yields CASGGVQPDSPLHF.

The J gene is TRBJ2-1, the V gene TRBV6-2 or TRBV6-3, with a weak D call TRBD2 (6 bases). The CDR3 is 13 residues long. Germline CDR1 is MNHEY and CDR2 is SVGEGT. Trimming cost V 6 bases and J 12 bases, with 18 bases left between them. Here the CDR3 DNA reads TGTGCCAGCAGGGTTGCGGGAAGGGCTCGGCAGTTCTTC. Its translation: CASRVAGRARQFF.

This clonotype was seen ten or more times. The chain links TRBV20-1 to TRBJ2-2; possibly TRBD1 or TRBD2 for D (6 bases each). Trimming stripped 2 bases from V and 5 bases from J, with 15 bases between. There are 15 residues in the CDR3. The germline V gene has CDR1 DFQATT and CDR2 SNEGSKA (reference sequence). This chain's CDR3 is CSARKPGAGTGELFF. The CDR3 bases are TGCAGTGCTAGAAAACCGGGGGCAGGAACCGGGGAGCTGTTTTTT.

This chain connects TRBV20-1 to TRBJ2-3; D perhaps matches TRBD1 (6 bases). Per the germline V gene, CDR1 is DFQATT and CDR2 is SNEGSKA (reference sequence). This CDR3 has 11 amino acids. V shed 4 bases and J shed 6 bases, with 8 bases lying between them. The CDR3 loop reads CSAIRGDTQYF. DNA for the CDR3: TGCAGTGCTATCAGGGGTGATACGCAGTATTTT.

The CDR3 bases are TGTGCCAGCAGCTTACGACGACAGGGAGGCAATGAGCAGTTCTTC. Its translation is CASSLRRQGGNEQFF. V is TRBV13 and J is TRBJ2-1; D possibly corresponds to TRBD1 (7 bases). CDR3 length: 15 amino acids. Trimming shortened V by 2 bases and J by 6 bases, and 14 bases separated the two germline ends. The germline gives CDR1 PRHDT, CDR2 FYEKMQ (reference sequence).

This clonotype has ten or more counts. The genes are TRBV28 and TRBJ2-7; TRBD2 is a possible D gene (5 bases). Per the germline V gene, CDR1 is MDHEN and CDR2 is SYDVKM. V lost 4 bases, J lost 3 bases, and 10 bases lay in between. CDR3 length: 13 amino acids. In DNA, the CDR3 is TGTGCCAGCAGTTCCGTAGACTACTACGAGCAGTACTTC. Protein product: CASSSVDYYEQYF.

Ten or more counts support this clonotype. The V and J genes are TRBV7-3 and TRBJ2-7; D not certain. Trimming shortened V by 2 bases and J by 2 bases, and 10 bases separated the two germline ends. The CDR3 covers 14 residues. Per the germline V gene, CDR1 is SGHTA and CDR2 is FQGTGA. In nucleotides, the CDR3 is TGTGCCAGCAGCTTAGCAGGCCCCCCCTACGAGCAGTACTTC. This encodes CASSLAGPPYEQYF. Complete variable domain (other parts from reference TRBV7-3 and TRBJ2-7): GAGVSQTPSNKVTEKGKYVELRCDPISGHTALYWYRQSLGQGPEFLIYFQGTGAADDSGLPNDRFFAVRPEGSVSTLKIQRTERGDSAVYLCASSLAGPPYEQYFGPGTRLTVT.

This chain uses TRBV6-1 with TRBJ1-1; 8 bases match TRBD1. The V segment lost 7 bases and the J segment 7 bases; nucleotides outside the gene matches: 11. This CDR3 has 14 amino acids. CDR1 and CDR2 from the germline V gene are MNHNS and SASEGT. This chain's CDR3 is CASIKIDRGLEAFF. The CDR3 DNA is TGTGCCAGCATCAAGATAGACAGGGGCCTTGAAGCTTTCTTT.

In this sample, this clonotype turned up a few times. V and J are TRBV7-2 and TRBJ2-5; D may be TRBD1 (6 bases). The CDR3 length is 14 residues. Germline CDR1 reads SGHTA; CDR2 reads FQGNSA. V was pared by 3 bases and J by 4 bases, with 12 bases between. CDR3 in amino acids: CASSFQGIGETQYF. The CDR3 DNA follows: TGTGCCAGCAGCTTCCAGGGGATTGGAGAGACCCAGTACTTC.

This clonotype was observed a few times. The chain joins TRBV10-3 to TRBJ2-1; D might be TRBD2 (6 bases). Germline CDR1 and CDR2: ENHRY and SYGVKD. The V and J ends lost 4 bases and 11 bases respectively, with 12 bases between them. This CDR3 has 12 residues. The CDR3 coding sequence is TGTGCCATCAGTGTAACGGAGGGGCAGCAGTTCTTC. Protein sequence: CAISVTEGQQFF.

This clonotype was counted ten times or more. This sequence joins TRBV28 and TRBJ2-7, with unresolved D. The CDR3 is 14 amino acids. Looked up from germline, CDR1 is MDHEN and CDR2 is SYDVKM. Trimming left V 4 bases short and J 3 bases short, with 13 bases between. CDR3 loop: CASSSPLVNYEQYF. The CDR3 DNA reads as TGTGCCAGCAGTTCCCCCTTAGTTAACTACGAGCAGTACTTC.

This clonotype was seen ten or more times. The chain uses TRBV28 and TRBJ1-2; D not resolved. The germline V and J ends were trimmed by 5 bases and 4 bases, with 8 bases remaining between them. The CDR3 totals 12 residues. From germline, CDR1 is MDHEN and CDR2 SYDVKM. This CDR3 reads CASSPMGYGYTF. The CDR3 DNA reads as TGTGCCAGCAGTCCCATGGGCTATGGCTACACCTTC.

The sample holds many counts of this clonotype. V and J are TRBV6-1 and TRBJ2-7, with D tentatively TRBD1 (6 bases). Germline loops: CDR1 MNHNS, CDR2 SASEGT. V lost 6 bases, J lost 0 bases, and 12 bases lay in between. The CDR3 has 14 amino acids. The CDR3 nucleotides read TGTGCCAGCAGCCACGGACAGCACTCCTACGAGCAGTACTTC. This gives the protein CASSHGQHSYEQYF.

This clonotype was counted only a few times. The chain has TRBV6-2 or TRBV6-3 and TRBJ2-1, with 10 bases fitting TRBD2. V was pared by 4 bases and J by 0 bases, with 6 bases of the junction left unmatched. This CDR3 contains 17 residues. Per germline, CDR1 MNHEY and CDR2 SVGEGT. The CDR3 loop reads CASSSPSGSYSYNEQFF. CDR3 nucleotide sequence: TGTGCCAGCAGTTCTCCTAGCGGGAGTTACTCCTACAATGAGCAGTTCTTC.

This clonotype has only a few counts. The chain links TRBV6-6 to TRBJ2-7; D might be TRBD1 (5 bases). V dropped 0 bases and J dropped 6 bases, with 9 bases sitting between them. The CDR3 has 13 residues. Germline CDR1 reads MNHNY; CDR2 reads SVGAGI (reference sequence). The CDR3 region has the DNA TGTGCCAGCAGTTACTCGGGGCCGGGCGAGCAGTACTTC. This translates into CASSYSGPGEQYF.

This clonotype came up many times. This rearrangement joins TRBV11-2 to TRBJ2-7; 9 nucleotides align to TRBD1. With V trimmed by 7 bases and J by 5 bases, 6 bases remained unmatched. Germline V gene data show CDR1 as SGHAT and CDR2 as FQNNGV. The CDR3 has 13 residues. CDR3 coding DNA: TGTGCCAGCACCCAGACAGGGGGAAACGAGCAGTACTTC. This translates into CASTQTGGNEQYF.

The J gene is TRBJ1-5, the V gene TRBV19; TRBD1 might be the D (5 bases). Trimming took 5 bases from V and 7 from J, leaving 12 bases between them. Germline CDR1 is LNHDA and CDR2 is SQIVND (reference sequence). This CDR3 has 13 residues. CDR3 DNA: TGTGCCAGTAGTGACGAGGGGACGCAGCCCCAGCATTTT. Residues: CASSDEGTQPQHF.

Worth noting for this clonotype: The CDR3 does not end in the conserved phenylalanine or tryptophan, so this is likely a read error. CDR3 sequence: CASSYSGPSSTDTQYS. The CDR3 DNA sequence: TGTGCCAGCAGTTACTCGGGCCCCTCTAGCACAGATACGCAGTATTCT. This chain links TRBV6-5 with TRBJ2-3; D not certain. The V end lost 0 bases, the J end lost 0 bases, and 10 bases lay between the germline ends. The V gene's germline CDR1 is MNHEY and CDR2 SVGAGI. This CDR3 is built from 16 residues.